The 10 T cell receptor beta chains in this list originate from one sample, sequenced in a study of cytomegalovirus exposure and HLA in healthy donors. The study ran its PCR with 60 Vbeta and 13 Jbeta primers. Libraries were prepared by immunoSEQ multiplex PCR; TCRdb keeps only in-frame clonotypes and omits some of them. Among 150,000 to 200,000 clones listed, about 76% were seen once. Material: PBMCs. The receptors derive from a woman between 18 and 29 years old in good health and CMV-seropositive.

The V call is TRBV19, the J call TRBJ2-1; D is uncertain. This CDR3 contains 16 residues. The V gene lost 1 base and the J gene lost 0 bases, with 10 bases spanning the gap. Germline assignment: CDR1 LNHDA and CDR2 SQIVND (reference sequence). This CDR3 is CASSIAVLRSYNEQFF. The CDR3 nucleotides read TGTGCCAGTAGTATAGCCGTACTACGCTCCTACAATGAGCAGTTCTTC. Supplemented by reference TRBV19 and TRBJ2-1, the full variable domain reads DGGITQSPKYLFRKEGQNVTLSCEQNLNHDAMYWYRQDPGQGLRLIYYSQIVNDFQKGDIAEGYSVSREKKESFPLTVTSAQKNPTAFYLCASSIAVLRSYNEQFFGPGTRLTVL.

This chain joins TRBV7-2 and TRBJ2-7; TRBD2 agrees at 7 bases. The CDR3 runs to 16 residues. V trimming: 5 bases; J trimming: 1 base; junction bases outside the gene matches: 11. CDR1 and CDR2 from the germline V gene are SGHTA and FQGNSA. The CDR3 nucleotides are TGTGCCAGCAGCCAGGCAATAGCTAGCGGTTCCTACGAGCAGTACTTC. Translated, it gives CASSQAIASGSYEQYF.

The chain has TRBV5-1 and TRBJ2-7; 7 positions match TRBD2. Germline CDR1 and CDR2: SGHRS and YFSETQ. The CDR3 contains 13 residues. V dropped 3 bases and J dropped 6; count of bases not matched to a gene: 6. CDR3 sequence reads: CASSSSPGGEQYF. CDR3 in DNA: TGCGCCAGCAGCTCCAGTCCGGGAGGCGAGCAGTACTTC. Full variable domain (remainder filled in from reference TRBV5-1 and TRBJ2-7): KAGVTQTPRYLIKTRGQQVTLSCSPISGHRSVSWYQQTPGQGLQFLFEYFSETQRNKGNFPGRFSGRQFSNSRSEMNVSTLELGDSALYLCASSSSPGGEQYFGPGTRLTVT.

A single count supports this clone. V and J are TRBV7-9 and TRBJ1-2; possible D gene TRBD1, 5 bases. Germline CDR1 and CDR2: SEHNR and FQNEAQ (reference sequence). This CDR3 region has 13 residues. The V gene lost 7 bases and the J gene lost 2 bases, with 11 bases spanning the gap. CDR3 coding DNA: TGTGCCAGCAAGGAACAGGAGAACTATGGCTACACCTTC. Protein product: CASKEQENYGYTF.

V is TRBV6-1 and J is TRBJ1-6; a weak D match, TRBD1 (5 bases). Germline V gene data show CDR1 as MNHNS and CDR2 as SASEGT. The CDR3 extends over 14 amino acids. The germline V and J ends were trimmed by 3 bases and 11 bases, with 14 bases remaining between them. CDR3 protein: CASSDTGDWTPLHF. CDR3 nucleotides: TGTGCCAGCAGTGATACCGGGGACTGGACACCCCTCCACTTT.

This clone has a single count. DNA for the CDR3: TGTGCTAGTCGGGGGGCTGGCAACGAGCAGTACTTC. Translated, it gives CASRGAGNEQYF. The chain employs TRBV12-5 and TRBJ2-7, with D possibly matching TRBD2 (7 bases). This CDR3 region has 12 residues. Trimming pared 8 bases from V and 5 bases from J, leaving 13 bases between. Germline loops: CDR1 LGHNT, CDR2 FRNRAP.

The chain recombines TRBV7-2 with TRBJ1-4; 8 bases agree with TRBD1. The CDR3 is 15 residues long. The germline gives CDR1 SGHTA, CDR2 FQGNSA. V shed 5 bases and J 2 bases; nucleotides not matched to a gene: 4. CDR3 amino acids: CASSPRTGTNEKLFF. For the CDR3, the DNA is TGTGCCAGCAGCCCTCGGACAGGGACTAATGAAAAACTGTTTTTT.

This clone was found once. The chain couples TRBV5-8 to TRBJ2-7, with 7 bases identical to TRBD1. Germline V CDR1 and CDR2: SGHTS, YDEGEE. V lost 1 base to trimming and J lost 6 bases; unmatched junction nucleotides: 7. CDR3 size: 14 residues. The CDR3 DNA is TGTGCCAGCAGCTTGCCGGGACAGTGGTTCGAGCAGTACTTC. Its translation: CASSLPGQWFEQYF.

The chain links TRBV4-1 to TRBJ1-2, with D perhaps TRBD1 (5 bases). The CDR3 totals 14 residues. The V and J ends lost 0 bases and 5 bases respectively, with 10 bases between them. From germline, CDR1 is MGHRA and CDR2 YSYEKL. The CDR3 loop reads CASSQESGLYGYTF. For the CDR3, the DNA is TGCGCCAGCAGCCAAGAGTCAGGGCTATATGGCTACACCTTC.

This clone was seen only a few times. J is TRBJ2-5 and V is TRBV13; D is unclear. This CDR3 is 12 amino acids long. Trimming removed 2 bases at V and 7 bases at J, with 8 bases between. CDR1 PRHDT and CDR2 FYEKMQ come from the germline V gene (reference sequence). DNA of the CDR3: TGTGCCAGCAGCTTAAACGCAGGGACCCAGTACTTC. Translation gives CASSLNAGTQYF.